This T cell receptor (beta chain) was documented in a study of T cells expressing NK-cell markers. TCRdb re-called the 5' RACE reads and shows each CDR3 protein once, DNA omitted. The sample has 150,000 to 160,000 distinct CDR3 sequences. CDR3 length: 13 amino acids. Germline CDR1 is LNHDA and CDR2 is SQIVND (reference sequence). The chain uses TRBV19 and TRBJ2-3. Material: blood T cells: a sorted CD56 or NKG2C T cell subset, CD4+ or CD8+ T cells, or bulk PBMC T cells (not recorded which). The source of this sequence is a woman aged 45 to 65 in good health. The CDR3 spells CASSIDLEDTQYF. Variable domain in full (rest from reference TRBV19 and TRBJ2-3): DGGITQSPKYLFRKEGQNVTLSCEQNLNHDAMYWYRQDPGQGLRLIYYSQIVNDFQKGDIAEGYSVSREKKESFPLTVTSAQKNPTAFYLCASSIDLEDTQYFGPGTRLTVL.